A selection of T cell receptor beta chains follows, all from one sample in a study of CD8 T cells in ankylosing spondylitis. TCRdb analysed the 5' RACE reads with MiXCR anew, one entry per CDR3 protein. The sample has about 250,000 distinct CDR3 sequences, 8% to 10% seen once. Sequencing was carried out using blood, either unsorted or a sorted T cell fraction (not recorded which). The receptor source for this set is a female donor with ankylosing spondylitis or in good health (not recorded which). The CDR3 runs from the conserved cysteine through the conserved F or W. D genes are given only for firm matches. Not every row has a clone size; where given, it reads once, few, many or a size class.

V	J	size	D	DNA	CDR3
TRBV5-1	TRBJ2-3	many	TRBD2	TGCGCCAGCAGCTTGGGCCTAGCGGGAGGAAGCACAGATACGCAGTATTTT	CASSLGLAGGSTDTQYF
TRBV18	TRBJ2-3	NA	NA	TGTGCCAGCTCACCATCCCCTGATACGCAGTATTTT	CASSPSPDTQYF
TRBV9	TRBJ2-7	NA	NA	TGTGCCAGCAGCGTAGGCGGCAGGGGATCCTACGAGCAGTACTTC	CASSVGGRGSYEQYF
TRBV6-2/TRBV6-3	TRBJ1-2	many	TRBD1	TGTGCCAGCGCCGACAGGGGGCCGAACTATGGCTACACCTTC	CASADRGPNYGYTF
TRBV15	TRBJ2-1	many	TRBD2	TGTGCCACCAGCAGAGAACTCCTTAGCGGGACTCTAAATGAGCAGTTCTTC	CATSRELLSGTLNEQFF
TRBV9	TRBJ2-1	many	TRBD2	TGTGCCAGCAGCGCAACTAGCGGGAGGGCGAATGAGCAGTTCTTC	CASSATSGRANEQFF
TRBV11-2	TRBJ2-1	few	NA	TGTGCCAGCAGCTTAGGTCCGGGAGCCCATTACAATGAGCAGTTCTTC	CASSLGPGAHYNEQFF
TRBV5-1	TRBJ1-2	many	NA	TGCGCCAGCAACGCAGGTCAAGCTAACTATGGCTACACCTTC	CASNAGQANYGYTF
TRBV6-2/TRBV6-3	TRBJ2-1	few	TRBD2	TGTGCCAGCAGTTATCTAATGACTAGCTTCCTTTACAATGAGCAGTTCTTC	CASSYLMTSFLYNEQFF
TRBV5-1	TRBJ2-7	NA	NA	TGCGCCAGCAGCCTCCAGGGACACTACTCCTACGAGCAGTACTTC	CASSLQGHYSYEQYF
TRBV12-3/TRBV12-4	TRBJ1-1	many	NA	TGTGCCAGCAGTTTCGAGGGAAGACGGACTGAAGCTTTCTTT	CASSFEGRRTEAFF
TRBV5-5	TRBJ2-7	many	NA	TGTGCCAGCAATATACAGGGTTCCGACGAGCAGTACTTC	CASNIQGSDEQYF
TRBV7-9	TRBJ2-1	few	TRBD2	TGTGCCAGCAGCTTAGTTGGCGGGAGTCCCTACAATGAGCAGTTCTTC	CASSLVGGSPYNEQFF
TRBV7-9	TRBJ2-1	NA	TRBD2	TGTGCCAGCAGCGCACTAGCGGGGGACCAGTTCTTC	CASSALAGDQFF
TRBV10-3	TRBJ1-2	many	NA	TGTGCCATCAGTTATGGGGGCGGACGATATGGCTACACCTTC	CAISYGGGRYGYTF
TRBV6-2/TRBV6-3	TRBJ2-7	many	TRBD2	TGTGCCAGCAGCCGTGCTGGCGGGAGTAAAGACGAGCAGTACTTC	CASSRAGGSKDEQYF
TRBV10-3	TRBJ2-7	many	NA	TGTGCCATCAGTGAGTCGGGCAGATCCTACGAGCAGTACTTC	CAISESGRSYEQYF
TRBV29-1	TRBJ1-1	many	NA	TGCAGCGTTAGGGGGAAGCTCTGGAACACTGAAGCTTTCTTT	CSVRGKLWNTEAFF
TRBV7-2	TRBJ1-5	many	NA	TGTGCCAGCAGCCCCGAGGGGGTAGGCAATCAGCCCCAGCATTTT	CASSPEGVGNQPQHF
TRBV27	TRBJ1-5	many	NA	TGTGCCAGCAGTTCGGTGCCTAATCAGCCCCAGCATTTT	CASSSVPNQPQHF
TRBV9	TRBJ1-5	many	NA	TGTGCCAGCAGCGCGCTCTCCGGGCCCCAGCATTTT	CASSALSGPQHF
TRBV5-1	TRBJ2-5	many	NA	TGCGCCAGCAGCTTGGATGGGGAGACCCAGTACTTC	CASSLDGETQYF
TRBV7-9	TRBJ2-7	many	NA	TGTGCCAGCAGCTCGTCGACTAGTTCCCACGAGCAGTACTTC	CASSSSTSSHEQYF
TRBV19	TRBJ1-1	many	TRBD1	TGTGCCAGTAGTATCATTATCGGACAGGGGCACACTGAAGCTTTCTTT	CASSIIIGQGHTEAFF
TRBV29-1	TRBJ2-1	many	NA	TGCAGCGTGGATGGTAGCAGCTCCTACAATGAGCAGTTCTTC	CSVDGSSSYNEQFF
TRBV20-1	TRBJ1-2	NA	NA	TGCAGTGCTAGATTCCCAGGGAGGGGTGGCTACACCTTC	CSARFPGRGGYTF
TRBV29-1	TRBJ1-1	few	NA	TGCAGCGTAGGACAGTTTTTGAACACTGAAGCTTTCTTT	CSVGQFLNTEAFF
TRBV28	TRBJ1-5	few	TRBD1	TGTGCCAGCGTCGCGGGGGACAGGGTACAGCCCCAGCATTTT	CASVAGDRVQPQHF
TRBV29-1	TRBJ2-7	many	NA	TGCAGCGTCAACAGGGAGGGAGGGCAGTACTTC	CSVNREGGQYF
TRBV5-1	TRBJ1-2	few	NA	TGCGCCAGCAGCTTGGTTACAGGGTCAGGCGGCTACACCTTC	CASSLVTGSGGYTF
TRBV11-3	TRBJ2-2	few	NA	TGTGCCAGCAGCCCCGGGGGACGGGGGCACACCGGGGAGCTGTTTTTT	CASSPGGRGHTGELFF
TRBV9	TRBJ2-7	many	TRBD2	TGTGCCAGCAGCGTAAGGCCTAGCGGGCTCTACGAGCAGTACTTC	CASSVRPSGLYEQYF
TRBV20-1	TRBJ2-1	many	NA	TGCAGTGCTGGACGTGGGGGGAGCGGTGAGCAGTTCTTC	CSAGRGGSGEQFF
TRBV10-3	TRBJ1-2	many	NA	TGTGCCATCAGTGAGTCTGAGGAAGTCTATGGCTACACCTTC	CAISESEEVYGYTF
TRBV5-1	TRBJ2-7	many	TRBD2	TGCGCCAGCAGCTTGGCCCCTAGCGGGAGCAGAAACGAGCAGTACTTC	CASSLAPSGSRNEQYF
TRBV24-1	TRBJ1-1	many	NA	TGTGCCACCAGTGGCCTCTATGACACTGAAGCTTTCTTT	CATSGLYDTEAFF
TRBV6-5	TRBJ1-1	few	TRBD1	TGTGCCAGCAACACCGAGGAGCGGGACAGTATATTT	CASNTEERDSIF
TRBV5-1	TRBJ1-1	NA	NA	TGCGCCAGCAGCTTAAAGGGCCAGGGGCCGGGGAACACTGAAGCTTTCTTT	CASSLKGQGPGNTEAFF
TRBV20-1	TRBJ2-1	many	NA	TGCAGTGCTAGGGGGGCCGGAGCCTACAATGAGCAGTTCTTC	CSARGAGAYNEQFF
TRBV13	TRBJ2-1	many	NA	TGTGCCAGCAGTCTCGGACTTAACAATGAGCAGTTCTTC	CASSLGLNNEQFF
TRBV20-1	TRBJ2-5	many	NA	TGCAGTGTCGGACTAGAGACCCAGTACTTC	CSVGLETQYF
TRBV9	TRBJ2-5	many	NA	TGTGCCAGCAGCGTAGGGGCGATGGTGACGGGGATAAAAGAGACCCAGTACTTC	CASSVGAMVTGIKETQYF
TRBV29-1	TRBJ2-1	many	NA	TGCAGCGTTGAAGTAGTAGGGAATGGGGAGCAGTTCTTC	CSVEVVGNGEQFF
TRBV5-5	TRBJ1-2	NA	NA	TGTGCCAGCACCCTAGACGGTGGCTACACCTTC	CASTLDGGYTF
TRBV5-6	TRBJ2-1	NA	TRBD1	TGTGCCAGCAGCTCCGGGACAGGGCATGAGCAGTTCTTC	CASSSGTGHEQFF
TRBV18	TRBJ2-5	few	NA	TGTGCCAGCTCACTGGCGAGCAGACAAGAGACCCAGTACTTC	CASSLASRQETQYF
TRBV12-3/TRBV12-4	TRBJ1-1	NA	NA	TGTGCCAGCAGCCCAGTGGTGGAAGCTTTCTTT	CASSPVVEAFF
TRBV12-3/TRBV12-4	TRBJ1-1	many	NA	TGTGCCAGCAGTTTAAGGAGGGTAGGTAAGACTGAAGCTTTCTTT	CASSLRRVGKTEAFF
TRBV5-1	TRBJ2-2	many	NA	TGCGCCAGCAGCTTGATAGGGAACACCGGGGAGCTGTTTTTT	CASSLIGNTGELFF
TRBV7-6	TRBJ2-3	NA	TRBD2	TGTGCCAGCAGCTCACGACTAGCGGGAGCCGATACGCAGTATTTT	CASSSRLAGADTQYF